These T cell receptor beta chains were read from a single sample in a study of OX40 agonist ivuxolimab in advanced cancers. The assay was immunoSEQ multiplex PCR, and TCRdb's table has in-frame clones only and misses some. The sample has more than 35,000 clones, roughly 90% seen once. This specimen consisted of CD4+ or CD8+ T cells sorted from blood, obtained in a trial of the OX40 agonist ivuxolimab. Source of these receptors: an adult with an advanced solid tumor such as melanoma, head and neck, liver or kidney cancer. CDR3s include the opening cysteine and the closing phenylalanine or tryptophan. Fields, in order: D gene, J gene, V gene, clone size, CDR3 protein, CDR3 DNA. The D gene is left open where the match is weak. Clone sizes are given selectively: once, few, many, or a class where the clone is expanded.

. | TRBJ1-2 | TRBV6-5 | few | CASRINLGYGYTF | TGTGCCAGCAGGATAAACCTCGGCTATGGCTACACCTTC
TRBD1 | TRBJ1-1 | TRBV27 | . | CASSWSGGFEAFF | TGTGCCAGCAGTTGGTCAGGGGGCTTTGAAGCTTTCTTT
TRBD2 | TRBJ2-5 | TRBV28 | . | CASRPSGRAEAQYF | TGTGCCAGCAGGCCTAGCGGGAGGGCCGAGGCCCAGTACTTC
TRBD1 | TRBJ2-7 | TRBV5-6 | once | CASSSGRAGGQRYEQYF | TGTGCCAGCAGCTCCGGCAGGGCAGGGGGCCAGAGGTACGAGCAGTACTTC
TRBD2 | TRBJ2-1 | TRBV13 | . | CASAVGEGRNEQFF | TGTGCCAGCGCTGTTGGGGAGGGACGAAATGAGCAGTTCTTC
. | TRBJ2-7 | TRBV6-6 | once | CASSYSDTYYEQYF | TGTGCCAGCAGTTACTCCGACACCTACTACGAGCAGTACTTC
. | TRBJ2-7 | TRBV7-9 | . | CASSLSQGFSYEQYF | TGTGCCAGCAGCTTGAGTCAGGGCTTCTCCTACGAGCAGTACTTC
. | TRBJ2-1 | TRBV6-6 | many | CASRYNNEQFF | TGTGCCAGCCGCTATAACAATGAGCAGTTCTTC
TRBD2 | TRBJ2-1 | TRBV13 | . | CASSLPLADYNEQFF | TGTGCCAGCAGCTTACCCCTAGCGGACTACAATGAGCAGTTCTTC
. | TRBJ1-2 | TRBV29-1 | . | CSVRDGTNYGYTF | TGCAGCGTTAGGGACGGAACTAACTATGGCTACACCTTC
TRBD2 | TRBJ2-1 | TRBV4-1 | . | CASSLGGGASYNEQFF | TGCGCCAGCAGCCTCGGCGGGGGGGCCTCCTACAATGAGCAGTTCTTC
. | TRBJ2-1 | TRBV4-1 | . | CASSNWGKGGDEQFF | TGCGCCAGCAGCAATTGGGGAAAGGGGGGCGATGAGCAGTTCTTC
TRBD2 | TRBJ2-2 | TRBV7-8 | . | CASSLPSGGAAGELFF | TGTGCCAGCAGCTTACCTAGCGGGGGGGCCGCAGGGGAGCTGTTTTTT
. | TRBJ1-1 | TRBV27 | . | CASSLDFGLRGGTEAFF | TGTGCCAGCAGTTTAGATTTCGGGCTGAGGGGGGGCACTGAAGCTTTCTTT
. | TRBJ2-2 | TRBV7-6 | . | CASLGGGTGELFF | TGTGCCAGCTTAGGGGGAGGCACCGGGGAGCTGTTTTTT
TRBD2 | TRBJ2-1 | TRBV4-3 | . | CASREVAGAPDNEQFF | TGCGCCAGCAGGGAGGTAGCGGGGGCTCCCGATAATGAGCAGTTCTTC
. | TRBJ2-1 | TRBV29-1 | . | CSVEGGASNEQFF | TGCAGCGTTGAAGGGGGCGCGAGTAATGAGCAGTTCTTC
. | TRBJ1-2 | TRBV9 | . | CASSAHRVKTDGYTF | TGTGCCAGCAGCGCACACAGGGTGAAAACAGATGGCTACACCTTC
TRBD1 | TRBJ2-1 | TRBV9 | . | CASSTGTGRNEQFF | TGTGCCAGCAGCACCGGGACAGGGAGAAATGAGCAGTTCTTC
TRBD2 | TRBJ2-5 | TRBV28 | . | CATLAGAETQYF | TGTGCCACCTTAGCGGGAGCAGAGACCCAGTACTTC
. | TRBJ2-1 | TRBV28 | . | CASSLTRTGLHNEQFF | TGTGCCAGCAGTCTTACCCGAACGGGACTTCACAATGAGCAGTTCTTC
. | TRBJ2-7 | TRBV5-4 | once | CASSPREFGDEQYF | TGTGCCAGCAGCCCAAGGGAGTTTGGCGACGAGCAGTACTTC
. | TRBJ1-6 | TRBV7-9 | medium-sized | CASSSLGVYNSPLHF | TGTGCCAGCAGCTCTCTCGGGGTCTATAATTCACCCCTCCACTTT
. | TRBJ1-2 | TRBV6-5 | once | CASSYGPVIPYGYTF | TGTGCCAGCAGTTACGGTCCCGTCATACCCTATGGCTACACCTTC
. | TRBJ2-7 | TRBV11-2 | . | CASSLVPLRSYEQYF | TGTGCCAGCAGCTTAGTCCCACTTCGCTCCTACGAGCAGTACTTC
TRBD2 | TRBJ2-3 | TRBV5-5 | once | CASSSTSGGPHSTDTQYF | TGTGCCAGCAGTTCTACTAGCGGGGGGCCCCATAGCACAGATACGCAGTATTTT
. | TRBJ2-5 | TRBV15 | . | CATSRYGGGRETQYF | TGTGCCACCAGCAGATACGGAGGGGGGCGGGAGACCCAGTACTTC
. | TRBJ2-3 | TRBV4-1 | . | CASSPRANRDSTDTQYF | TGCGCCAGCAGCCCCCGGGCCAATCGGGACTCCACAGATACGCAGTATTTT
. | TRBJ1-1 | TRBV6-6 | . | CASSPRTEAFF | TGTGCCAGCAGTCCCCGGACTGAAGCTTTCTTT
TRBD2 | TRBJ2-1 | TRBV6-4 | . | CASSERLAGYNEQFF | TGTGCCAGCAGTGAGAGACTAGCCGGGTACAATGAGCAGTTCTTC
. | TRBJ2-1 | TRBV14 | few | CASSRYLASVANEQFF | TGTGCCAGCAGCCGGTATCTGGCTAGCGTGGCAAATGAGCAGTTCTTC
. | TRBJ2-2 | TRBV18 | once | CASSQRAGELFF | TGTGCCAGCTCACAGAGGGCCGGGGAGCTGTTTTTT
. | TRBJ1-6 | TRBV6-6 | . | CASIPVLYF | TGTGCCAGCATCCCCGTACTTTACTTT